These 3 T cell receptor beta chains were sequenced from one sample in a study of regulatory T cells in long-lasting Graves disease. As for time point: newly diagnosed GD, antithyroid drugs for less than 3 months. PBMC RNA was the source of the TCR library. CDR3-region Arm-PCR and iRepertoire HTBI primers produced the TCR beta libraries. One entry per CDR3 protein results from TCRdb running MiXCR on the multiplex PCR reads. The sample records a few hundred thousand distinct CDR3 sequences, over 14% being singletons. The same specimen was also included in a second study, on T cells in Graves' hyperthyroidism and ophthalmopathy.

The specimen was peripheral blood mononuclear cells (PBMCs), collected at new diagnosis, from a patient treated with antithyroid drugs. The source of these receptors is a woman aged 40-49 years with Graves disease.

This clonotype turned up a few times. The chain couples TRBV19 to TRBJ1-2; maybe TRBD1 (5 bases). The CDR3 has 14 residues. Germline CDR1 and CDR2: LNHDA and SQIVND (reference sequence). V was trimmed by 5 bases and J by 7 bases, leaving 17 bases between them. The CDR3 DNA sequence: TGTGCCAGTAGTCCCCGGGACCTCAGGTCTGGCTACACCTTC. Translated: CASSPRDLRSGYTF.

CDR3 DNA: TGTGCCAGCTCACCAGTGACACCCACTAACTATGGCTACACCTTC. Its translation: CASSPVTPTNYGYTF. The rearrangement joins TRBV18 to TRBJ1-2; D not certain. Trimming took off 2 bases at V and 0 bases at J, with 10 bases between the two ends. The CDR3 loop spans 15 amino acids. The germline CDR1 and CDR2 sequences are KGHSH and LQKENI.

This clonotype was counted between two and nine times. This sequence joins TRBV3-1 and TRBJ2-3; possibly TRBD1 for D (5 bases). Germline V CDR1 and CDR2: LGHDT, YNNKEL (reference sequence). V was clipped by 3 bases and J by 0 bases, with 13 bases between them. The CDR3 extends over 16 amino acids. The CDR3 protein is CASSHPLQASTDTQYF. CDR3 DNA: TGTGCCAGCAGCCACCCGCTACAGGCTAGCACAGATACGCAGTATTTT.